This T cell receptor beta chain was observed in a study of T cell repertoires in cytomegalovirus infection. At the level of the study: The public TCR beta signatures pointed to both CMV infection and matching HLA type.

Germline V CDR1 and CDR2: ENHRY, SYGVKD. The CDR3 contains 12 residues. Trimming took 8 bases from V and 9 from J; bases not matched to a gene: 6. This clonotype has ten or more counts. Its antigen is unidentified. TCRdb used MiXCR to reprocess the reads, holding one entry per CDR3 protein. The repertoire holds roughly 230,000 distinct CDR3 sequences, with approximately 7% as singletons. The study, taken as a whole, reports: Carriers of CMV plus the relevant HLA were identified by cumulative public TCR beta family frequency. The ex vivo response was dominated by HLA-C-restricted CMV-specific TCR beta clonotypes.

Sequenced material: PBMCs. This clonotype was obtained from a human donor in good health (CMV status not recorded). Some clones in this sample may be carry-over from other donors' samples. This chain uses TRBV10-3 with TRBJ2-1; TRBD2 matches at 8 bases. Written as DNA, the CDR3 is TGTGCCATCGGAGCGGGGGTGGGTGAGCAGTTCTTC. Its translation is CAIGAGVGEQFF.